This T cell receptor beta chain was sequenced for a study of T-cell reconstitution after alpha-beta-depleted transplantation in children (TCRdb year 2016). About the study as a whole: Using TCR repertoire profiling, the study quantitatively followed how T-cell immune reconstitution unfolded in children after TCRalphabeta/CD19-depleted allogeneic hematopoietic cell transplantation.

The protocol used for the library was PCR. TCRdb lists the instrument as Illumina HiSeq 2500. TCR libraries were prepared with molecular barcoding, using unique molecular identifiers to normalize TCRbeta repertoire quantification. Using fastp at Q25 and MiXCR, TCRdb reprocessed the public reads and kept productive beta chains. CDR3 protein duplicates are merged, each entry listing the most common genes and DNA. This sample holds about 350,000 distinct CDR3 sequences; 13% were observed only once. The leading ten clones occupy around 4.5% of the sample. Concerning this clonotype itself: It has no known antigen specificity. Base qualities are missing; no much larger clone stands one base away.

The germline V gene gives CDR1 as MNHEY and CDR2 as SVGEGT. V loses 7 bases of germline sequence and J loses 3 bases, and the interval between the two ends is 16 bases. The CDR3 covers 14 residues, taking in both the cysteine and the phenylalanine. Only the CDR3 portion is preserved as DNA: 42 bases, with reading frame beginning at the first base. This receptor was obtained from a human donor who donated a stem cell graft to a child with Fanconi anemia. Recombination linked TRBV6-2 or TRBV6-3 to TRBJ2-7, with the D gene not clear enough to name. The material sequenced was PBMCs, taken from the stem cell graft. The CDR3 region reads CASTSHGIGYEQYF. The nucleotide sequence reads TGTGCCAGCACCTCCCACGGTATCGGCTACGAGCAGTACTTC.